Shown below are 3 T cell receptor beta chains from a single sample sequenced in a study of shared clonotypes between healthy human individuals. CD8 cells classed as naive were CD45RO-negative and positively selected for CCR7, excluding terminally differentiated effector memory CD45RA+ cells. Here immunoSEQ multiplex PCR was the method, and the copy in TCRdb shows in-frame clones only, minus some. Of 800,000 or so clones listed, 96% are singletons. The sequenced sample consisted of naive CD8+ T cells sorted from blood. These receptors came from a man aged 25 to 40 in good health.

The chain carries TRBV27 and TRBJ2-1; 10 bases match TRBD2. This CDR3 comprises 16 residues. The V and J ends lost 4 bases and 3 bases, in that order; junction bases with no gene match: 6. Per germline, CDR1 MNHEY and CDR2 SMNVEV (reference sequence). Here the CDR3 reads CASSSSSGRGYNEQFF. In nucleotides, the CDR3 is TGTGCCAGCAGTTCCTCTAGCGGGAGAGGCTACAATGAGCAGTTCTTC.

The gene calls are TRBV7-2 and TRBJ2-1; tentatively, D is TRBD2 (6 bases). The V end was cut by 1 base, the J end by 7 bases, with 14 bases between. CDR1 and CDR2 from the germline V gene are SGHTA and FQGNSA. CDR3 size: 15 residues. CDR3 protein: CASSLVGGTDNEQFF. DNA of the CDR3: TGTGCCAGCAGCTTAGTCGGGGGAACAGATAATGAGCAGTTCTTC. The entire variable domain, with the rest obtained from reference TRBV7-2 and TRBJ2-1, is as follows: GAGVSQSPSNKVTEKGKDVELRCDPISGHTALYWYRQSLGQGLEFLIYFQGNSAPDKSGLPSDRFSAERTGGSVSTLTIQRTQQEDSAVYLCASSLVGGTDNEQFFGPGTRLTVL.

The chain recombines TRBV28 with TRBJ2-3; perhaps D is TRBD1 or TRBD2 (5 bases each). CDR1 MDHEN and CDR2 SYDVKM come from the germline V gene. Trimming cost V 0 bases and J 7 bases, with 14 bases left between them. The CDR3 is made up of 15 amino acids. The CDR3 region has the DNA TGTGCCAGCAGTTTATGGGACCAAACGGGGCATACGCAGTATTTT. It specifies CASSLWDQTGHTQYF. The whole variable domain, filled in from reference TRBV28 and TRBJ2-3, reads DVKVTQSSRYLVKRTGEKVFLECVQDMDHENMFWYRQDPGLGLRLIYFSYDVKMKEKGDIPEGYSVSREKKERFSLILESASTNQTSMYLCASSLWDQTGHTQYFGPGTRLTVL.